Each of the 10 T cell receptor beta chains below was sequenced from the same sample in a study of CD8 T cells in Susac syndrome. The RNA input was roughly 0.45 to 1 ug, and it was reverse transcribed with random hexamers. TCRdb re-analysed the immunoSEQ multiplex PCR reads in MiXCR, keeping a single row per CDR3 protein. In the table there are 90,000 to 110,000 distinct CDR3 sequences, about 96% of which are singletons. The specimen was CD4+ T cells from PBMCs. The receptors here all came from a human donor in good health.

The chain has TRBV7-9 and TRBJ2-6, with 7 bases matching TRBD1. Germline loops: CDR1 SEHNR, CDR2 FQNEAQ (reference sequence). The CDR3 has 16 amino acids. V dropped 5 bases and J dropped 0; count of bases not matched to a gene: 4. The CDR3 region is CASSTTGSSGANVLTF. The CDR3, as DNA: TGTGCCAGCAGCACGACAGGGAGCTCTGGGGCCAACGTCCTGACTTTC.

This chain joins TRBV12-3 or TRBV12-4 and TRBJ2-1; perhaps D is TRBD1 or TRBD2 (5 bases each). This CDR3 region has 16 residues. V was shortened by 5 bases and J by 4 bases, with 18 bases between the two germline ends. CDR3 bases: TGTGCCAGCAGTCCCACCGACGGGGCTGGGTACAATGAGCAGTTCTTC. It is translated as CASSPTDGAGYNEQFF.

The chain combines TRBV25-1 with TRBJ1-1; weak D call: TRBD1 (5 bases). This CDR3 comprises 15 residues. Per the germline V gene, CDR1 is MGHDK and CDR2 is SYGVNS. Trimming cost V 1 base and J 4 bases, with 13 bases left between them. Here the CDR3 reads CASSESHGRGTEAFF. The CDR3 DNA follows: TGTGCCAGCAGTGAATCTCACGGGAGGGGCACTGAAGCTTTCTTT. Based on the CDR3 plus reference TRBV25-1 and TRBJ1-1, the full variable domain is EADIYQTPRYLVIGTGKKITLECSQTMGHDKMYWYQQDPGMELHLIHYSYGVNSTEKGDLSSESTVSRIRTEHFPLTLESARPSHTSQYLCASSESHGRGTEAFFGQGTRLTVV.

This chain links TRBV19 with TRBJ2-7, with a weak D call TRBD1 (6 bases). Trimming took off 6 bases at V and 6 bases at J, with 15 bases between the two ends. Germline lookup yields CDR1 LNHDA and CDR2 SQIVND (reference sequence). This CDR3 comprises 13 residues. CDR3 region: CASSLGQNGEQYF. CDR3 bases: TGTGCCAGTAGCCTGGGACAAAATGGCGAGCAGTACTTC.

The J gene is TRBJ2-5, the V gene TRBV15; the D gene is possibly TRBD2 (5 bases). This CDR3 is built from 16 residues. V lost 1 base, J lost 4 bases, and 16 bases lay in between. Germline CDR1 LNHNV, CDR2 YYDKDF (reference sequence). CDR3 nucleotide sequence: TGTGCCACCAGCAGAGGTCGTCGAGGGAGTGGAGAGACCCAGTACTTC. It translates to CATSRGRRGSGETQYF.

CDR3 residues: CASGNQGARIVGYTF. The CDR3 nucleotides read TGTGCCAGCGGGAACCAGGGGGCGCGCATCGTTGGCTACACCTTC. The chain employs TRBV6-5 and TRBJ1-2; TRBD1 matches 8 bases. CDR3 length: 15 amino acids. CDR1 is MNHEY, CDR2 SVGAGI, per germline. V lost 8 bases and J lost 7; bases outside the gene matches: 15.

The J gene is TRBJ1-1, the V gene TRBV29-1; a possible D gene is TRBD1 (5 bases). The germline gives CDR1 SQVTM, CDR2 ANQGSEA. The ends were cut back, 5 bases at V and 9 bases at J, with 13 bases in the middle. The CDR3 extends over 11 amino acids. The DNA for the CDR3 is TGCAGCGTTACTGACAGACACAAAGCTTTCTTT. The encoded protein is CSVTDRHKAFF.

The chain has TRBV5-1 and TRBJ1-2; D remains ambiguous. The CDR3 length is 13 residues. Germline CDR1 SGHRS, CDR2 YFSETQ. The V end was cut by 0 bases, the J end by 5 bases, with 8 bases between. CDR3 sequence reads: CASSLAESYGYTF. In DNA, the CDR3 is TGCGCCAGCAGCTTGGCCGAATCATATGGCTACACCTTC.

In DNA form, the CDR3 reads TGCGCCAGCAGCCAAGATCGTACCGGACAGACCTACAATGAGCAGTTCTTC. Amino acid sequence: CASSQDRTGQTYNEQFF. V is TRBV4-3 and J is TRBJ2-1; TRBD1 might be the D (6 bases). The CDR3 has 17 residues. Trimming removed 0 bases from V and 2 bases from J, with 14 bases in between. Germline V gives CDR1 LGHNA, CDR2 YSLEER.

The V call is TRBV28, the J call TRBJ2-5; 8 bases line up with TRBD2. CDR1 and CDR2 (germline): MDHEN, SYDVKM. This CDR3 is 13 amino acids long. With 7 bases clipped from V and 4 bases from J, the junction kept 5 bases outside the gene matches. Here the CDR3 reads CASNAGGVETQYF. CDR3 DNA: TGTGCCAGCAATGCCGGGGGGGTAGAGACCCAGTACTTC.